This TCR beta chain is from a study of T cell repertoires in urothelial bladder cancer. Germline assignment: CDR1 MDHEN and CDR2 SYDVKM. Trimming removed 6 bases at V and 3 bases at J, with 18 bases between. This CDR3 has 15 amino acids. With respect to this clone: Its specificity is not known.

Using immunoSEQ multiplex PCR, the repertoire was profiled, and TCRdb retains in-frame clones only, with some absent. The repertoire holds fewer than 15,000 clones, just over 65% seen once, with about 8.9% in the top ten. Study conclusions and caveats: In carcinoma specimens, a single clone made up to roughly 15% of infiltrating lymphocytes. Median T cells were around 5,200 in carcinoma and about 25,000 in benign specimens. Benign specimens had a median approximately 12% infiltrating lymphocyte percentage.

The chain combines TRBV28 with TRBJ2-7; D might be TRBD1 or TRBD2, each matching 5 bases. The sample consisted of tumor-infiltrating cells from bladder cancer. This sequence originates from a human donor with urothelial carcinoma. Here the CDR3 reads CASSPPTGTIYEQYF. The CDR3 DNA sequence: TGTGCCAGCAGCCCTCCCACCGGGACCATCTACGAGCAGTACTTC.